A single sample is the source of the 20 T cell receptor beta chains below, sequenced in a study of T cell responses to AZD1222 COVID-19 vaccine. The table came from immunoSEQ multiplex PCR; TCRdb's copy has only in-frame clones and leaves some out. Among 120,000 to 150,000 clones listed, 90% to 95% were seen once. Sequences were derived from peripheral blood, sampled on day 0 of AZD1222 vaccination. These receptors were collected from an adult in good health.

As DNA, the CDR3 is TGCGCCAGCAGTGTGGACAGCTCGTCTTGGGCTTTCTTT. Amino acid sequence: CASSVDSSSWAFF. The chain links TRBV10-2 to TRBJ1-1; the D gene is possibly TRBD1 (6 bases). This CDR3 contains 13 residues. V was clipped by 4 bases and J by 11 bases, with 17 bases between them. Germline CDR1 WSHSY, CDR2 SAAADI.

The V call is TRBV7-9, the J call TRBJ1-2; TRBD1 aligns across 8 bases. CDR1 SEHNR and CDR2 FQNEAQ come from the germline V gene (reference sequence). V lost 5 bases, J lost 0 bases, and 5 bases stayed unmatched. This CDR3 spans 15 amino acids. The CDR3 here is CASSPRTGPNYGYTF. The CDR3 DNA sequence: TGTGCCAGCAGCCCTCGGACAGGGCCTAACTATGGCTACACCTTC. The full variable domain, completed using reference TRBV7-9 and TRBJ1-2, is DTGVSQNPRHKITKRGQNVTFRCDPISEHNRLYWYRQTLGQGPEFLTYFQNEAQLEKSRLLSDRFSAERPKGSFSTLEIQRTEQGDSAMYLCASSPRTGPNYGYTFGSGTRLTVV.

The chain combines TRBV9 with TRBJ2-1; D is perhaps TRBD2 (6 bases). This CDR3 region has 14 residues. V was shortened by 3 bases and J by 8 bases, with 15 bases between the two germline ends. Germline CDR1 is SGDLS and CDR2 is YYNGEE. The CDR3, as DNA: TGTGCCAGCAGCGGTGGGACTCCTCCACATGAGCAGTTCTTC. Translating it yields CASSGGTPPHEQFF.

On this clone itself: Other DNA sequences in the same sample also yield this CDR3. The J gene is TRBJ1-5, the V gene TRBV18; tentatively, D is TRBD1 (5 bases). CDR1 KGHSH and CDR2 LQKENI come from the germline V gene. The CDR3 is 15 amino acids. V gave up 3 bases and J gave up 0 bases, with 9 bases separating them. CDR3 sequence: CASSPGGYSNQPQHF. In DNA, the CDR3 is TGTGCCAGCTCACCCGGGGGGTATAGCAATCAGCCCCAGCATTTT.

The V call is TRBV27, the J call TRBJ2-5, with D possibly being TRBD2 (5 bases). Germline CDR1 is MNHEY and CDR2 is SMNVEV (reference sequence). The CDR3 runs 13 residues. V was trimmed by 5 bases and J by 5 bases, leaving 12 bases between them. CDR3 coding DNA: TGTGCCAGCAGTCGGGATCGAGGGGAGACCCAGTACTTC. Residues: CASSRDRGETQYF.

This clone was counted once. This chain uses TRBV10-1 with TRBJ2-2; D remains unclear. V was pared by 4 bases and J by 3 bases, with 12 bases between. CDR3 size: 15 residues. The germline CDR1 and CDR2 sequences are WNHNN and SYGVQD (reference sequence). CDR3 DNA sequence: TGCGCCAGCAGTGCCCAATCGAGTGACACCGGGGAGCTGTTTTTT. It codes for CASSAQSSDTGELFF.

J is TRBJ1-5 and V is TRBV21-1. TRBV21-1 is classified as a pseudogene. The CDR3 is 15 amino acids. CDR3 sequence: CASSSRTVNNQPQHF. Written as DNA, the CDR3 is TGTGCCAGCAGCTCGAGGACTGTTAACAATCAGCCCCAGCATTTT.

The CDR3 loop reads CASSTSGGADEQFF. Written as DNA, the CDR3 is TGTGCCAGCAGTACTAGCGGGGGGGCCGATGAGCAGTTCTTC. This chain uses TRBV9 with TRBJ2-1, with TRBD2 matching 13 bases. This CDR3 region has 14 residues. CDR1 and CDR2 (germline): SGDLS, YYNGEE. V was pared by 5 bases and J by 8 bases, with 4 bases of the junction left unmatched. The variable domain in full, completed from reference TRBV9 and TRBJ2-1, reads DSGVTQTPKHLITATGQRVTLRCSPRSGDLSVYWYQQSLDQGLQFLIQYYNGEERAKGNILERFSAQQFPDLHSELNLSSLELGDSALYFCASSTSGGADEQFFGPGTRLTVL.

This rearrangement joins TRBV24-1 to TRBJ2-1; D is unresolved. The ends were cut back, 4 bases at V and 8 bases at J, with 8 bases in the middle. Germline V lookup: CDR1 KGHDR, CDR2 SFDVKD. This CDR3 spans 12 amino acids. CDR3 in amino acids: CATSESTHEQFF. The CDR3 coding sequence is TGTGCCACCAGTGAATCGACCCATGAGCAGTTCTTC.

This chain joins TRBV30 and TRBJ2-5, with D tentatively TRBD2 (5 bases). Germline V gives CDR1 GTSNPN, CDR2 SVGIG (reference sequence). The V gene lost 4 bases and the J gene lost 2 bases, with 14 bases spanning the gap. CDR3 length: 14 amino acids. As DNA, the CDR3 is TGTGCCTGGAACCGCCAGCGGACTCAAGAGACCCAGTACTTC. It codes for CAWNRQRTQETQYF.

V gene TRBV7-9 combines with J gene TRBJ1-1; D unclear. V lost 8 bases and J lost 3, with 7 bases in between. There are 11 residues in the CDR3. The V gene's germline CDR1 is SEHNR and CDR2 FQNEAQ (reference sequence). In nucleotides, the CDR3 is TGTGCCAGCGCCCGGGACACTGAAGCTTTCTTT. Its protein is CASARDTEAFF.

The rearrangement uses TRBV10-3 and TRBJ1-5; the match to TRBD1 covers 8 bases. The CDR3 extends over 14 amino acids. With V trimmed by 10 bases and J by 6 bases, 11 bases remained unmatched. The V gene's germline CDR1 is ENHRY and CDR2 SYGVKD. The DNA of the CDR3 is TGTGCCAGCTCACTCCAGGGGGCAGGTCAGCCCCAGCATTTT. Its protein is CASSLQGAGQPQHF.

CDR3 in DNA: TGTGCCAGCAGCGCTCGGGTTAGCGGGAGGGCCTACGAGCAGTACTTC. Residues: CASSARVSGRAYEQYF. J is TRBJ2-7 and V is TRBV7-8, with 11 bases that match TRBD2. The germline V gene encodes CDR1 SGHVS and CDR2 FQNEAQ. This CDR3 is built from 16 residues. V lost 5 bases, J lost 2 bases, and 8 bases stayed unmatched.

This clone was recorded only once. V is TRBV9 and J is TRBJ2-1; possibly TRBD2 for D (6 bases). Germline V gives CDR1 SGDLS, CDR2 YYNGEE. V shed 0 bases and J shed 7 bases, with 14 bases lying between them. The CDR3 is made up of 15 amino acids. The CDR3 DNA reads as TGTGCCAGCAGCGTAGGTGGTGGGGCGGGGAATGAGCAGTTCTTC. It yields the protein CASSVGGGAGNEQFF.

The chain uses TRBV3-1 (or the pseudogene TRBV3-2) and TRBJ2-1; no definite D call. The CDR3 is 14 amino acids. V was cut by 0 bases and J by 4 bases, with 7 bases left in between. CDR1 is LGHDT and CDR2 is YNNKEL in the germline V gene (reference sequence). The CDR3 loop reads CASSQDLRYNEQFF. The CDR3 DNA sequence: TGTGCCAGCAGCCAAGATCTGAGGTACAATGAGCAGTTCTTC.

The gene calls are TRBV10-1 and TRBJ1-6; D unclear. Trimming shortened V by 0 bases and J by 10 bases, and 7 bases separated the two germline ends. The CDR3 runs 13 residues. Germline loops: CDR1 WNHNN, CDR2 SYGVQD (reference sequence). This CDR3 reads CASSESRQSPLHF. The CDR3 nucleotides are TGCGCCAGCAGTGAGTCGAGGCAATCACCCCTCCACTTT.

By sample fraction, this clone is medium-sized. The chain employs TRBV13 and TRBJ1-1, with D unresolved. The germline V and J ends were trimmed by 5 bases and 5 bases, with 12 bases remaining between them. The CDR3 sequence is 13 residues long. Per the germline V gene, CDR1 is PRHDT and CDR2 is FYEKMQ (reference sequence). CDR3 nucleotides: TGTGCCAGCAGCCCCCCCATTGAAACTGAAGCTTTCTTT. It is translated as CASSPPIETEAFF.

The J gene is TRBJ1-1, the V gene TRBV11-3; D remains unclear. With 2 bases removed from V and 3 bases from J, the gap between germline ends came to 7 bases. The CDR3 is 13 amino acids. Germline CDR1 is SGHNT and CDR2 is YENEEA. The CDR3 loop reads CASSLSADTEAFF. DNA for the CDR3: TGTGCCAGCAGCTTATCAGCGGACACTGAAGCTTTCTTT. Combining the CDR3 with reference TRBV11-3 and TRBJ1-1 gives the whole variable domain EAGVVQSPRYKIIEKKQPVAFWCNPISGHNTLYWYLQNLGQGPELLIRYENEEAVDDSQLPKDRFSAERLKGVDSTLKIQPAELGDSAVYLCASSLSADTEAFFGQGTRLTVV.

The chain is built from TRBV6-6 and TRBJ2-7; D gene ambiguous. V was shortened by 6 bases and J by 2 bases, with 11 bases between the two germline ends. CDR3 length: 13 amino acids. Per germline, CDR1 MNHNY and CDR2 SVGAGI (reference sequence). The CDR3 spells CASSPGPTYEQYF. The CDR3 DNA follows: TGTGCCAGCAGCCCCGGACCGACCTACGAGCAGTACTTC.

The gene calls are TRBV5-1 and TRBJ2-2; 9 bases align to TRBD2. The germline CDR1 and CDR2 sequences are SGHRS and YFSETQ. The CDR3 contains 18 residues. V lost 6 bases to trimming and J lost 3 bases; unmatched junction nucleotides: 15. CDR3 loop: CASKLGWRGRADTGELFF. The CDR3 region has the DNA TGCGCCAGCAAGCTGGGATGGCGCGGGAGGGCCGACACCGGGGAGCTGTTTTTT.